By its share, the clone carrying this T cell receptor (gamma chain) is medium-sized (0.01 to 0.1%). With only one base between it and a far larger clone, this is likely a read error. This CDR3 is also generated by other DNA sequences in the sample. This record comes from a study of gamma-delta T cells after stem cell transplantation. The CDR3 totals 16 residues. Germline CDR1 reads GITISATS; CDR2 reads ISYDGTV (reference sequence). TCRdb re-analyzed the RT-PCR reads via CATT. The table records hundreds of gamma-chain clones, 4% to 5% of them present only once. The rearrangement joins TRGV9 to TRGJP. This TCR came from a human donor. It is not recorded whose cells these are; they may come from a transplant donor. Sequencing was performed on gamma-delta T cells. The CDR3 sequence: CALWELQELGKKIKVF. The CDR3, as DNA: TGTGCCCTGTGGGAGCTACAAGAGTTGGGCAAAAAAATCAAGGTATTT.